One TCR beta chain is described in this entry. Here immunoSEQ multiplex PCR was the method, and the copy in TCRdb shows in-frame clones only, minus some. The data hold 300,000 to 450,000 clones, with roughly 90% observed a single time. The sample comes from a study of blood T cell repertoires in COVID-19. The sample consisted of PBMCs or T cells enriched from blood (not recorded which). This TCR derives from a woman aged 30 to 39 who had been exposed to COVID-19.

The CDR3: CASSLETGTRDPLNSPLHF. The CDR3 DNA reads as TGTGCCAGCAGCTTGGAGACAGGGACAAGGGATCCTCTTAATTCACCCCTCCACTTT. The J gene is TRBJ1-6, the V gene TRBV5-6; 7 nucleotides line up with TRBD1. The J segment lost 6 bases and the V segment lost 0 bases, leaving 15 bases of the junction unmatched. The CDR3 is 19 residues long. Per the germline V gene, CDR1 is SGHDT and CDR2 is YYEEEE.